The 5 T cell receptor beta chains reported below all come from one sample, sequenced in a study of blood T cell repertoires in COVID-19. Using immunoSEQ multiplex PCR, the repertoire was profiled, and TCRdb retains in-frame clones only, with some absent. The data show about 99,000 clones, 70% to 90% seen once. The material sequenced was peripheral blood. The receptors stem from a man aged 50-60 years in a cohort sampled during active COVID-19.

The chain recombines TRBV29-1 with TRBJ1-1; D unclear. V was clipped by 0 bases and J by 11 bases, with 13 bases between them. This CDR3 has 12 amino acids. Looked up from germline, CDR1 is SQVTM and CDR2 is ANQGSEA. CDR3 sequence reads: CSVEDQEGRAFF. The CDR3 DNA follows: TGCAGCGTTGAAGACCAGGAGGGTCGGGCTTTCTTT.

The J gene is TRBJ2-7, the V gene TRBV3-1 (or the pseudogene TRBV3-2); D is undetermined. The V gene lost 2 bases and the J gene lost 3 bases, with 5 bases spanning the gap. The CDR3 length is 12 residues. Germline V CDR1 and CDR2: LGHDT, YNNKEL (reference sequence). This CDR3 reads CASSQFGYEQYF. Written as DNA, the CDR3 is TGTGCCAGCAGCCAATTCGGCTACGAGCAGTACTTC.

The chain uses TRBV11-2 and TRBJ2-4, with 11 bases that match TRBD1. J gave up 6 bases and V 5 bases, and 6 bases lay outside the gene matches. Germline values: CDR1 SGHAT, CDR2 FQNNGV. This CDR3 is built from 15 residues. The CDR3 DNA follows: TGTGCCAGCAGCCGCTCCGGGACAGGGGGAAACATTCAGTACTTC. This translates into CASSRSGTGGNIQYF.

The CDR3 spells CASSSWGGSGNQPQHF. As DNA, the CDR3 is TGTGCCAGCAGTTCCTGGGGAGGGTCGGGCAATCAGCCCCAGCATTTT. This sequence joins TRBV6-5 and TRBJ1-5, with D hard to call. V gave up 4 bases and J gave up 2 bases, with 15 bases separating them. The CDR3 covers 16 residues. Germline loops: CDR1 MNHEY, CDR2 SVGAGI.

This CDR3 reads CASSDAGTGRGELFF. CDR3 DNA: TGTGCCAGCAGTGACGCCGGGACAGGGAGAGGGGAGCTGTTTTTT. The rearrangement joins TRBV6-1 to TRBJ2-2; 9 bases are a match to TRBD1. After removal of 3 bases from V and 8 bases from J, the junction contained 7 bases not matched to a gene. This CDR3 is built from 15 residues. Germline lookup yields CDR1 MNHNS and CDR2 SASEGT.